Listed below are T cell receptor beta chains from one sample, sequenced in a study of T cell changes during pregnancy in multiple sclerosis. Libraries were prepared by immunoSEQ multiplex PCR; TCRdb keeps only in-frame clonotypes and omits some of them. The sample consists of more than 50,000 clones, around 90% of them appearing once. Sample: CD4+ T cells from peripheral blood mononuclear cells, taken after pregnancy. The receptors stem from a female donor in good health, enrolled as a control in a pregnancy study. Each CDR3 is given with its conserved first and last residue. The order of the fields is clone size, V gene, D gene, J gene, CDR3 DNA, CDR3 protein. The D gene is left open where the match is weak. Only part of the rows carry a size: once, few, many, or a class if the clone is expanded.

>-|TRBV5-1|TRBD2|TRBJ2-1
TGCGCCAGCAGCTTGGCGGTTTCTAGCGGGGTCGATGAGCAGTTCTTC
CASSLAVSSGVDEQFF
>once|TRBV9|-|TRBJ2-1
TGTGCCAGCAGCGTGATTTCGAGTTTACCCTACAATGAGCAGTTCTTC
CASSVISSLPYNEQFF
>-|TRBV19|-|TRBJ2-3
TGTGCCAGTAGTAACGACAGAAGCACAGATACGCAGTATTTT
CASSNDRSTDTQYF
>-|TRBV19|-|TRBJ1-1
TGTGCCAGTAGTATATCGCCACGGGGTAACACTGAAGCTTTCTTT
CASSISPRGNTEAFF
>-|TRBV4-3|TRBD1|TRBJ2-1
TGCGCCAGCAGCCAAGCCCGACAGGGGGCCTACAATGAGCAGTTCTTC
CASSQARQGAYNEQFF
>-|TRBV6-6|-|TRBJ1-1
TGTGCCAGCAGTTACCCCCACTTGATCACTGAAGCTTTCTTT
CASSYPHLITEAFF
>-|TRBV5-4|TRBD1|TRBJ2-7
TGTGCCAGCAGCTTGGACAGGGGCGAGCAGTACTTC
CASSLDRGEQYF
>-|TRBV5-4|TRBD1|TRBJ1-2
TGTGCCAGCAGCTTGATCGTGGACAGGGGGTTTGGCTACACCTTC
CASSLIVDRGFGYTF
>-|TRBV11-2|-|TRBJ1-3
TGTGCCAGCAGCTTAGATATGTACCGGAGCTCTGGAAACACCATATATTTT
CASSLDMYRSSGNTIYF
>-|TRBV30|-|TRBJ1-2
TGTGCCTGGGGGTGGGCAGGGTCCGACTATGGCTACACCTTC
CAWGWAGSDYGYTF
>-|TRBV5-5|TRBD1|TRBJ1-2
TGTGCCAGCAGCTTGAACAGGGGGCAGGGCGTCACTGGCTACACCTTC
CASSLNRGQGVTGYTF
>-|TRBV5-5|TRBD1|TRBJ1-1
TGTGCCAGCGACCAGGGGGCCTCAACTGAAGCTTTCTTT
CASDQGASTEAFF
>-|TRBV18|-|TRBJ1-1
TGTGCCAGCTCACCATCGGGACAAGATGGTGGTGAAGCTTTCTTT
CASSPSGQDGGEAFF
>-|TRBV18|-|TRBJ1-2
TGTGCCAGCTCACCAGCGATTGAGACAGACCCTAACTATGGCTACACCTTC
CASSPAIETDPNYGYTF
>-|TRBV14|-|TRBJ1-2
TGTGCCAGCAGCCAAGATCCAGGCCCTTGGTATGGCTACACCTTC
CASSQDPGPWYGYTF
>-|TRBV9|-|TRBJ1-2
TGTGCCAGCAGCACAAGGGAGGGGCTCTATGGCTACACCTTC
CASSTREGLYGYTF
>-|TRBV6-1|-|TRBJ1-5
TGTGCCAGCAGTGAATCGGGGGGAAGGCAGCCCCAGCATTTT
CASSESGGRQPQHF
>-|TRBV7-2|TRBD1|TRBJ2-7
TGTGCCAGCAGCTCGGGACAGATTTACGAGCAGTACTTC
CASSSGQIYEQYF
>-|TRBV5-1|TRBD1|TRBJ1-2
TGCGCCAGCAGCCTCCAGGGGGCCCTCAACTATGGCTACACCTTC
CASSLQGALNYGYTF
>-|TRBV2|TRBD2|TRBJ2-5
TGTGCCAGCAACTCCTGGGGGGGGAGGGAGACCCAGTACTTC
CASNSWGGRETQYF
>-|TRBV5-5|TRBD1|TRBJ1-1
TGTGCCAGCAGTGTATTGGGACAGGGTAACACTGAAGCTTTCTTT
CASSVLGQGNTEAFF
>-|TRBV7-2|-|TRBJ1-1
TGTGCCAGCAGCTTAGAATCGGGGTACACTGAAGCTTTCTTT
CASSLESGYTEAFF
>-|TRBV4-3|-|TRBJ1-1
TGCGCCAGCAGCCAAGATTTAAACACTGAAGCTTTCTTT
CASSQDLNTEAFF